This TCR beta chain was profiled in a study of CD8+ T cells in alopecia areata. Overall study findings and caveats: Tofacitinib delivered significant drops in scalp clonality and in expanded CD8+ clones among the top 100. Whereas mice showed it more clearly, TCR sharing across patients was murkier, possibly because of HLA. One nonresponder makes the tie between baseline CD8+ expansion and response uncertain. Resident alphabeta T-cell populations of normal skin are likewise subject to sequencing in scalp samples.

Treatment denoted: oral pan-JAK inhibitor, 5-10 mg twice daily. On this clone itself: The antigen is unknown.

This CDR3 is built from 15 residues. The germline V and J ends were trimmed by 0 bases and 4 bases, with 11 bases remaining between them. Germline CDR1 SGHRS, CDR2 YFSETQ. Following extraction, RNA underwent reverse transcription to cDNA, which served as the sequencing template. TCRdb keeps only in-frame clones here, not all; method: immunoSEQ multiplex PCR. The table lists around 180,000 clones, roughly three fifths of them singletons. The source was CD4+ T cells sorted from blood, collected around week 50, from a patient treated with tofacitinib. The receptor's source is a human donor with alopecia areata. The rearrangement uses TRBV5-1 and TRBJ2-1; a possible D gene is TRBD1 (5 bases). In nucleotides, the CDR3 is TGCGCCAGCAGCTTGGACGGACAACCTTACAATGAGCAGTTCTTC. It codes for CASSLDGQPYNEQFF.